This TCR beta chain appears in the sequencing data of a study of pediatric ulcerative colitis. Overall study context: Ulcerative colitis patients had pancolitis or left-sided colitis, with confirming histology. Study-wide results and limits: Clonal expansions reduced rectal repertoire diversity in acute severe colitis. Ulcerative colitis patients shared more blood-rectal clones than controls.

Rectal tissue came from one to two pinch biopsies taken at colonoscopy. No immunosuppressive drugs were given to ulcerative colitis patients before diagnostic colonoscopy. Method: immunoSEQ multiplex PCR; TCRdb's copy keeps in-frame clones and lacks some. The table has tens of thousands of clones, 75% seen once. With regard to this clone: Its antigen is unidentified.

The sequence was obtained from a boy aged 5-17 years with severe ulcerative colitis. Source material: gut tissue.

DNA for the CDR3: TGTGCCAGTAGTATCAGCGGGACAGGGTTCCACGAGCAGTACTTC. Translating gives CASSISGTGFHEQYF. The chain recombines TRBV19 with TRBJ2-7, with TRBD1 matching over 9 bases. CDR1 and CDR2 from the germline V gene are LNHDA and SQIVND (reference sequence). The CDR3 has 15 amino acids. V shed 3 bases and J 5 bases; nucleotides not matched to a gene: 8.